This T cell receptor beta chain was documented in a study of memory CD4+ T cells and cytomegalovirus serostatus. Trimming took 4 bases from V and 0 from J, leaving 21 bases between them. Germline V gives CDR1 GTSNPN, CDR2 SVGIG (reference sequence). This CDR3 spans 17 amino acids. The sort gate was single viable CD3+CD4+CD8-CD45RO+ cells for memory CD4+ T cells. Serum IgG to CMV pp150, pp28, p38 and p52 defined serostatus. Original methodology: After removing out-of-frame reads, 2 million to 2.5 million distinct TCRbeta sequences remained. The repertoire was sequenced with immunoSEQ multiplex PCR; TCRdb's copy has only in-frame clones and lacks some. That table is the source of V, J and clone size, and D and trimming were worked out from the DNA. Among 55,000 to 65,000 clones listed, 82% were seen once. With respect to this clone: Its matching antigen is unknown.

Study results and limitations: About 40% of the roughly 150 known CMV-associated TCRbeta sequences appeared in CD4+ memory. Suggested: most of the CMV-linked TCR signature lies in CD4+ memory cells.

The sequencing input was memory CD4+ T cells from blood. This TCR came from an adult in good health and CMV-seronegative. V is TRBV30 and J is TRBJ1-2, with D tentatively TRBD1 (6 bases). CDR3 DNA sequence: TGTGCCTGGACTCTGGGGACAATTGGGGGAGCTAACTATGGCTACACCTTC. It is translated as CAWTLGTIGGANYGYTF.